These T cell receptor beta chains were read from a single sample in a study of T cells after yellow fever vaccination. TCRdb re-called the 5' RACE reads through MiXCR, storing one row per CDR3 protein. The top ten clones hold roughly 18% of a sample with more than 350,000 distinct CDR3 sequences, approximately 10% of them seen once. The sequencing here drew on PBMCs, taken on the day of the first yellow fever vaccination. Receptors originate from a man aged 18 to 30 who received the YFV17D yellow fever vaccine. The CDR3 runs from the conserved cysteine through the conserved F or W. D genes are given only for firm matches. Only some rows state a clone size, as once, few, many or a class for expanded clones.

d_call	v_call	j_call	clone_size	cdr3_nt	cdr3_aa
.	TRBV18	TRBJ2-5	few	TGTGCCAGCTCACCGAAGGAGGGGGCCCGGGAGACCCAGTACTTC	CASSPKEGARETQYF
.	TRBV2	TRBJ2-7	.	TGTGCCAGCAGCCCCGGGATCCCGCCTCCCCACGAGCAGTACTTC	CASSPGIPPPHEQYF
TRBD2	TRBV29-1	TRBJ2-1	few	TGCAGCGGGGGGGGGGATGGGTGGAACAATGAGCAGTTCTTC	CSGGGDGWNNEQFF
.	TRBV4-2	TRBJ2-1	few	TGTGCCAGCAGCCAAGGGCATGCCAATTCCGTTCAAGAGCAGTTCTTC	CASSQGHANSVQEQFF
.	TRBV25-1	TRBJ1-2	.	TGTGCCAGCAGTGAATCGGACATTTGGGGCTACACCTTC	CASSESDIWGYTF
.	TRBV6-2/TRBV6-3	TRBJ1-2	.	TGTGCCAGCAGTTCCCTGACAGCTAACTATGGCTACACCTTC	CASSSLTANYGYTF
.	TRBV12-3/TRBV12-4	TRBJ1-3	few	TGTGCCAGCAGTCCCCGGACGGCCAATTCTGGAAACACCATATATTTT	CASSPRTANSGNTIYF
.	TRBV5-1	TRBJ1-6	.	TGCGCCAGCAGCGGGGGAGACTCCTATAATTCACCCCTCCACTTT	CASSGGDSYNSPLHF
.	TRBV12-3/TRBV12-4	TRBJ1-5	.	TGTGCCAGCAGATTGGGGGGTCAGCCCCAGCATTTT	CASRLGGQPQHF
.	TRBV9	TRBJ1-5	.	TGTGCCAGCAGCGTAGGAAGGGGGGGTCAGCCCCAGCATTTT	CASSVGRGGQPQHF
.	TRBV5-1	TRBJ2-1	few	TGCGCCAGCAGGAACTCGGGAGCCCATGAGCAGTTCTTC	CASRNSGAHEQFF
.	TRBV12-3/TRBV12-4	TRBJ1-1	few	TGTGCCAGCAGTTTTATAAGGGGAACTGAAGCTTTCTTT	CASSFIRGTEAFF
TRBD2	TRBV5-1	TRBJ2-3	few	TGCGCCAGCAGCATGGGACTAGCGGGGCGCACAGATACGCAGTATTTT	CASSMGLAGRTDTQYF
.	TRBV12-3/TRBV12-4	TRBJ1-1	many	TGTGCCAGCAGGAGTGGGACGAACACTGAAGCTTTCTTT	CASRSGTNTEAFF
TRBD1	TRBV5-1	TRBJ1-4	.	TGCGCCAGCAGCCCGAGACAGGGCGGCGAAAAACTGTTTTTT	CASSPRQGGEKLFF
TRBD1	TRBV4-1	TRBJ1-1	few	TGCGCCAGCAGCCCTGTCCCGGGACAGGGACTGAACACTGAAGCTTTCTTT	CASSPVPGQGLNTEAFF
.	TRBV4-3	TRBJ2-3	.	TGCGCCAGCAGCCAAGATATACTAGCCTCAGATACGCAGTATTTT	CASSQDILASDTQYF
.	TRBV20-1	TRBJ2-3	.	TGCAGTGCTAGCCTATCCCCAGATACGCAGTATTTT	CSASLSPDTQYF
.	TRBV19	TRBJ1-2	.	TGTGCCAGCCAGACTGACTACTATGGCTACACCTTC	CASQTDYYGYTF
TRBD2	TRBV7-2	TRBJ2-3	many	TGTGCCAGCAGCTTAGGCATAAGCGGGGGGGCCGTAGATACGCAGTATTTT	CASSLGISGGAVDTQYF
.	TRBV24-1	TRBJ1-5	.	TGTGCCACCAGTGAGGCTATGAGCAATCAGCCCCAGCATTTT	CATSEAMSNQPQHF
TRBD1	TRBV5-1	TRBJ2-3	.	TGCGCCAGCAGCTTCGTGGGGACAGGGAGCACAGATACGCAGTATTTT	CASSFVGTGSTDTQYF
.	TRBV20-1	TRBJ1-5	few	TGCAGTGCTACGCCCGACAGAGGCAATCAGCCCCAGCATTTT	CSATPDRGNQPQHF
.	TRBV5-1	TRBJ2-1	few	TGCGCCAGCAGGACCCAGGGGACCTACAATGAGCAGTTCTTC	CASRTQGTYNEQFF